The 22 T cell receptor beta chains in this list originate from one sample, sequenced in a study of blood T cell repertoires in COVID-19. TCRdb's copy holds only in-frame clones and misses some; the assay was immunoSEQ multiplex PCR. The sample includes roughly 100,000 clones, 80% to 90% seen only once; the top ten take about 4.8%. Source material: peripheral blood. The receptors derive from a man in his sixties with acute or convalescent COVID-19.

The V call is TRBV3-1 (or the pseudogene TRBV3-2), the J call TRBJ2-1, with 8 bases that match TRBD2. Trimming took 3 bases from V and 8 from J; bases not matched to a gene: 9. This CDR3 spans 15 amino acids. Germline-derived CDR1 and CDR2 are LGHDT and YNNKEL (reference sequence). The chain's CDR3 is CASSHIAGSGYEQFF. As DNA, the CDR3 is TGTGCCAGCAGCCATATAGCGGGATCTGGCTATGAGCAGTTCTTC.

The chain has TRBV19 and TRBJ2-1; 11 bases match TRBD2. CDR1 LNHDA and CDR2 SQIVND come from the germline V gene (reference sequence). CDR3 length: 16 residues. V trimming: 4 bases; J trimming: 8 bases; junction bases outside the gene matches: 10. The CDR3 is CASSKTSGTLGDEQFF. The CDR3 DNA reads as TGTGCCAGTAGTAAGACTAGCGGGACCCTCGGGGATGAGCAGTTCTTC.

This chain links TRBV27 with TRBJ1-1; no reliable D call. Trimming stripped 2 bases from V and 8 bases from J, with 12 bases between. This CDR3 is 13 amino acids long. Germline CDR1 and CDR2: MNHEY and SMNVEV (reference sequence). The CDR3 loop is CASSLHMTGEAFF. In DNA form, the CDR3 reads TGTGCCAGCAGTTTACACATGACCGGGGAAGCTTTCTTT.

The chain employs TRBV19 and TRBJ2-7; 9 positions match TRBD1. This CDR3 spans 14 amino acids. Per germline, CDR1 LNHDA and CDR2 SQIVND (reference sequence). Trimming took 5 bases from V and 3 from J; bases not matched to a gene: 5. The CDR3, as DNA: TGTGCCAGTAGTCCAGGACAGGGGCGCTACGAGCAGTACTTC. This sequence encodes CASSPGQGRYEQYF.

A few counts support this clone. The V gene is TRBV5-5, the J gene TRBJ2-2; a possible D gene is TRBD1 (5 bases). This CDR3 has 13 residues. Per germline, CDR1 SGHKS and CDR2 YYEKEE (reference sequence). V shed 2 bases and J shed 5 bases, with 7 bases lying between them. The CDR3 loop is CASSFTGTGELFF. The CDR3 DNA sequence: TGTGCCAGCAGCTTCACAGGAACCGGGGAGCTGTTTTTT.

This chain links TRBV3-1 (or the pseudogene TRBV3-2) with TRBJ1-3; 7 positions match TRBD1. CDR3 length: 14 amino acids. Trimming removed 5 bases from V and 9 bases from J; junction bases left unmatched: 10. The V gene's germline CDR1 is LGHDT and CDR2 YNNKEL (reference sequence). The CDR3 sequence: CASSFGQVPGTIYF. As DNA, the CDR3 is TGTGCCAGCAGCTTCGGACAGGTCCCGGGCACCATATATTTT.

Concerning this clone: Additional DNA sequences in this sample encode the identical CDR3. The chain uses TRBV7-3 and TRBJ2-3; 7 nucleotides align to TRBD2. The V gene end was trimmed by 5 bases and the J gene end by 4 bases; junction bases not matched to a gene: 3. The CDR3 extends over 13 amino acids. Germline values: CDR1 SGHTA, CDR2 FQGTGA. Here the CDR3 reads CASSLRGADTQYF. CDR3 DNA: TGTGCCAGCAGCCTCCGGGGGGCAGATACGCAGTATTTT.

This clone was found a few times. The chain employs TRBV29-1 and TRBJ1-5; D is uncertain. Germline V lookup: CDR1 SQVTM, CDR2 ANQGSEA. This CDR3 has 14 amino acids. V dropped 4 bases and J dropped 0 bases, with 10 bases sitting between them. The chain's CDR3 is CSVGQTNSNQPQHF. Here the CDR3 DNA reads TGCAGCGTTGGCCAGACAAATAGCAATCAGCCCCAGCATTTT.

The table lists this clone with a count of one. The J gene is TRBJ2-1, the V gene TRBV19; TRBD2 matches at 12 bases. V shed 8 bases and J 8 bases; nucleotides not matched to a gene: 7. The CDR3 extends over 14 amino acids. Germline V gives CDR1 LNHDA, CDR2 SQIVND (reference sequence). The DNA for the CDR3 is TGTGCCAGTGAACTAGCGGGAGGATCGGATGAGCAGTTCTTC. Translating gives CASELAGGSDEQFF.

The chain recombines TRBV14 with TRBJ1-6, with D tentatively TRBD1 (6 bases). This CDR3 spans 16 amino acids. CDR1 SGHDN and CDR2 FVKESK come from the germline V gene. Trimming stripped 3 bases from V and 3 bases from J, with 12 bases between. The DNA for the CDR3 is TGTGCCAGCAGCCATTCAGGGGTGGGCTATAATTCACCCCTCCACTTT. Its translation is CASSHSGVGYNSPLHF.

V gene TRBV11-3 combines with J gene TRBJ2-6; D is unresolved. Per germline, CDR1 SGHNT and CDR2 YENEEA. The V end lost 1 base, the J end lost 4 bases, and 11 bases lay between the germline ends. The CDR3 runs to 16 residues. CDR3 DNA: TGTGCCAGCAGCTTAGGCGGTTCGGTCGGGGCCAACGTCCTGACTTTC. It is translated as CASSLGGSVGANVLTF.

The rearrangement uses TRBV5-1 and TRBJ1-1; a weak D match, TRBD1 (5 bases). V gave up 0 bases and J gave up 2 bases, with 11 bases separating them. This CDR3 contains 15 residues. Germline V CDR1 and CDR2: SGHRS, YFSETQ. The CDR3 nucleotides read TGCGCCAGCAGCTTGGGTCCCCAGGGAAACACTGAAGCTTTCTTT. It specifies CASSLGPQGNTEAFF.

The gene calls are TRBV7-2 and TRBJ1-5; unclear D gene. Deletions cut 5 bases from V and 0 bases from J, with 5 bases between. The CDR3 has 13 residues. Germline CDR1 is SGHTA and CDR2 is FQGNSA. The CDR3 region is CASSPNSNQPQHF. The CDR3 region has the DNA TGTGCCAGCAGCCCCAATAGCAATCAGCCCCAGCATTTT.

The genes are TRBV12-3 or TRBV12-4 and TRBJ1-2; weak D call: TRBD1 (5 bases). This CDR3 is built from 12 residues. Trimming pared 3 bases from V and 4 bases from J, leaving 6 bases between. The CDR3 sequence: CASSLGLYGYTF. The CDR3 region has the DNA TGTGCCAGCAGTTTGGGACTCTATGGCTACACCTTC.

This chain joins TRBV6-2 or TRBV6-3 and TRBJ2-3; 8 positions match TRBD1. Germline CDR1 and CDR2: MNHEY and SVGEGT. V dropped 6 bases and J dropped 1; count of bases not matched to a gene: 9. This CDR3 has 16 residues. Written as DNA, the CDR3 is TGTGCCAGCAGCCCCTACAGGGGGTGGGGCACAGATACGCAGTATTTT. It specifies CASSPYRGWGTDTQYF.

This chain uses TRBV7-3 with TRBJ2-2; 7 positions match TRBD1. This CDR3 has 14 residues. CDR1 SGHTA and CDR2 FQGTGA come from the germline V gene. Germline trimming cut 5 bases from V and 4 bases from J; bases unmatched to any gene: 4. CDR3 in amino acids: CASSGTGATGELFF. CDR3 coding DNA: TGTGCCAGCAGCGGTACAGGGGCCACCGGGGAGCTGTTTTTT. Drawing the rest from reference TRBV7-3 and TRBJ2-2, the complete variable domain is GAGVSQTPSNKVTEKGKYVELRCDPISGHTALYWYRQSLGQGPEFLIYFQGTGAADDSGLPNDRFFAVRPEGSVSTLKIQRTERGDSAVYLCASSGTGATGELFFGEGSRLTVL.

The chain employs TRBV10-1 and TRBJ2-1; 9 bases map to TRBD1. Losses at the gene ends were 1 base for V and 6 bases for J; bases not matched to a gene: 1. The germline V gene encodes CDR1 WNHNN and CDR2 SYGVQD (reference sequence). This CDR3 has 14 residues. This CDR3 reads CASSEWGQGNEQFF. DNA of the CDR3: TGCGCCAGCAGTGAGTGGGGACAGGGCAATGAGCAGTTCTTC.

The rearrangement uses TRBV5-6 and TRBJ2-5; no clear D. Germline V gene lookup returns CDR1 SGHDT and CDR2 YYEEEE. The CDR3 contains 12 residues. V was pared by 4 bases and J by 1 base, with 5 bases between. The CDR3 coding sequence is TGTGCCAGCAGCCCACTCCAAGAGACCCAGTACTTC. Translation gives CASSPLQETQYF.

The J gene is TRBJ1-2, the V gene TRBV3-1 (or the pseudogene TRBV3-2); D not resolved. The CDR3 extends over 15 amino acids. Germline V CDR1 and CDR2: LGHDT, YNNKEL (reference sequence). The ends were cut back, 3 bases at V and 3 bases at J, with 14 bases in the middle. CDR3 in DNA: TGTGCCAGCAGCCATGCCGGATACAGCTACTATGGCTACACCTTC. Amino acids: CASSHAGYSYYGYTF.

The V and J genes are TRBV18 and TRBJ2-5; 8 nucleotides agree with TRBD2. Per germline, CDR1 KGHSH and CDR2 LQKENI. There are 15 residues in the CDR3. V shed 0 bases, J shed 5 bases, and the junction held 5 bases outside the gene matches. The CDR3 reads CASSPPGLVKETQYF. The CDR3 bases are TGTGCCAGCTCACCACCGGGACTAGTTAAGGAGACCCAGTACTTC.

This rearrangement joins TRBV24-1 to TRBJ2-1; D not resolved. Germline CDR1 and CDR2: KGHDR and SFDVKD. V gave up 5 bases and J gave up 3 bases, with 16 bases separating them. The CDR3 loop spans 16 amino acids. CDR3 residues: CATSAHEAAGYNEQFF. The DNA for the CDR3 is TGTGCCACCAGTGCCCACGAGGCTGCCGGCTACAATGAGCAGTTCTTC.

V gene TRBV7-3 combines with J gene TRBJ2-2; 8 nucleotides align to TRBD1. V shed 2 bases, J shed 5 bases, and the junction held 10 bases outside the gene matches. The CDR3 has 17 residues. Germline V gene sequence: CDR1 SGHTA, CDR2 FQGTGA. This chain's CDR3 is CASSLRARTGWTGELFF. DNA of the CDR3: TGTGCCAGCAGCTTACGTGCCCGGACAGGGTGGACCGGGGAGCTGTTTTTT.